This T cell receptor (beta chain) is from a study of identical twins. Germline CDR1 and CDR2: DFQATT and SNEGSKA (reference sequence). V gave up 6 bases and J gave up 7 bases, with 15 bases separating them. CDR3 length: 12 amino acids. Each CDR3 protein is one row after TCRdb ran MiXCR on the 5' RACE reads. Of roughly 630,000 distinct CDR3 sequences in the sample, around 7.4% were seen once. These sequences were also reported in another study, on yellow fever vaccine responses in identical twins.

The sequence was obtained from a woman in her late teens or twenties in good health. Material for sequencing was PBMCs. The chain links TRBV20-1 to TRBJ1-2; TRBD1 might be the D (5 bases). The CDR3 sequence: CSALGEVSGYTF. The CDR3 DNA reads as TGCAGTGCCCTGGGGGAAGTCAGTGGCTACACCTTC.